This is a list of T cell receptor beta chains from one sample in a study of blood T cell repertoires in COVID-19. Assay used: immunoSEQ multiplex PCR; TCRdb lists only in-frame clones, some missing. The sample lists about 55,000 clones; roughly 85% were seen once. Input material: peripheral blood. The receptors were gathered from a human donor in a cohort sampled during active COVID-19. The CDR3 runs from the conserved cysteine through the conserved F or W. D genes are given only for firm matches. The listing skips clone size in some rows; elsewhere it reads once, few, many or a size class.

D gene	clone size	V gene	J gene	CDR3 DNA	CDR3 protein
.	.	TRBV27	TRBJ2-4	TGTGCCAGACCCCAAGGGGGGGCGGCCAAAAACATTCAGTACTTC	CARPQGGAAKNIQYF
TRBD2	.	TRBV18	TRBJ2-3	TGTGCCAGCTCATCGGGACTAGCGGGAACCACAGATACGCAGTATTTT	CASSSGLAGTTDTQYF
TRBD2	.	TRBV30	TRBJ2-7	TGTGCCTGGCGCCCTAGCGGGAGTCTTAAAGAGCAGTACTTC	CAWRPSGSLKEQYF
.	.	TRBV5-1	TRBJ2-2	TGCGCCAGCAGCCTGGACAGCACCGGGGAGCTGTTTTTT	CASSLDSTGELFF
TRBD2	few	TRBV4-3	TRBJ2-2	TGCGCCAGCAGCCAGGACGGACTAGCGGGAGACACCGGGGAGCTGTTTTTT	CASSQDGLAGDTGELFF
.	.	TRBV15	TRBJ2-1	TGTGCCACCAGCAGGTCGTTAGTCGTAGACAATGAGCAGTTCTTC	CATSRSLVVDNEQFF
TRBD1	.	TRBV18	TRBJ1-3	TGTGCCAGCTCACCACCGACAGGGACTGGAAACACCATATATTTT	CASSPPTGTGNTIYF
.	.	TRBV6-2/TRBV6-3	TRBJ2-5	TGTGCCAGCAGTTTATCCCGTATGCTGGGGCGTGGGGAGACCCAGTACTTC	CASSLSRMLGRGETQYF
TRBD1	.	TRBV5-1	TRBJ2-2	TGCGCCAGCAGCGGGGACAGGGAAACCGGGGAGCTGTTTTTT	CASSGDRETGELFF
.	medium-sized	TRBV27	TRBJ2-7	TGTGCCAGCAGTCCAGAAGGGAGGTTAGCGCAGTACTTC	CASSPEGRLAQYF
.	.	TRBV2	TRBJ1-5	TGTGCCAGCACCCGGTCTAGCAATCAGCCCCAGCATTTT	CASTRSSNQPQHF
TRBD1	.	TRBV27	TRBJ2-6	TGTGCCAGCAGAGCCGGGACAGGGGGATTTTCTGGGGCCAACGTCCTGACTTTC	CASRAGTGGFSGANVLTF
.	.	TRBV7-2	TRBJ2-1	TGTGCCAGCAGCTCACACCCCGTAGCGAGCTCCTACAATGAGCAGTTCTTC	CASSSHPVASSYNEQFF
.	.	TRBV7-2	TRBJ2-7	TGTGCCAGCAGCTCCCGGGACAAAACCTACGAGCAGTACTTC	CASSSRDKTYEQYF